A single sample is the source of the 5 T cell receptor beta chains below, sequenced in a study of blood T cells in healthy people across ages. Using a J-beta primer mix together with a sample-barcoded 5' primer, a second PCR was run for about 6 to 11 cycles. TCRdb independently ran MiXCR on the 5' RACE reads; one entry per CDR3 protein. The table lists roughly 1.7 million distinct CDR3 sequences, about 35% of them singletons. Sequencing used blood. These receptors were obtained from a woman in her 30s in good health.

On this clonotype: A junction boundary mismatches the germline segment, possibly from a read error. This chain uses TRBV10-3 with TRBJ2-1; maybe TRBD2 (6 bases). The germline gives CDR1 ENHRY, CDR2 SYGVKD. The length of the CDR3 is 15 residues. The CDR3 sequence is CANSEVVRLVSEQFF. For the CDR3, the DNA is TGTGCCAACAGTGAAGTGGTAAGACTAGTGAGTGAGCAGTTCTTC.

The V and J genes are TRBV30 and TRBJ2-2; 10 bases are a match to TRBD2. The CDR3 spans 15 residues. V shed 5 bases, J shed 6 bases, and the junction held 9 bases outside the gene matches. CDR1 and CDR2 from the germline V gene are GTSNPN and SVGIG (reference sequence). This CDR3 reads CAWGIAGGRPGELFF. The CDR3 DNA follows: TGTGCCTGGGGCATAGCGGGGGGCCGGCCCGGGGAGCTGTTTTTT.

There are many counts of this clonotype. CDR3: CASSQGDFPGADTQYF. In nucleotides, the CDR3 is TGCGCCAGCAGCCAAGGGGACTTCCCTGGGGCAGATACGCAGTATTTT. V gene TRBV4-1 combines with J gene TRBJ2-3; TRBD2 is a possible D gene (6 bases). The V and J ends lost 1 base and 4 bases respectively, with 15 bases between them. There are 16 residues in the CDR3. Per germline, CDR1 MGHRA and CDR2 YSYEKL.

As to this clonotype: This likely stems from a read error, as it lies one base from a far larger clone. This chain joins TRBV5-4 and TRBJ2-1; D possibly corresponds to TRBD1 (6 bases). Germline assignment: CDR1 SGHNT and CDR2 YYREEE (reference sequence). This CDR3 spans 15 amino acids. The CDR3 DNA follows: TGTGCCAGCGGCTTGGCAGGGGACTCCTACAATGAGCAGTTCTTC. The encoded protein is CASGLAGDSYNEQFF.

This clonotype came up once. The chain links TRBV20-1 to TRBJ2-1, with 11 bases that match TRBD2. CDR1 is DFQATT, CDR2 SNEGSKA, per germline (reference sequence). This CDR3 region has 21 residues. V shed 0 bases and J 7 bases; nucleotides not matched to a gene: 23. CDR3 region: CSARDGGSPLLLAGVGNEQFF. The CDR3 coding sequence is TGCAGTGCTAGAGATGGAGGGAGTCCCCTACTACTAGCGGGAGTAGGAAATGAGCAGTTCTTC.